The rows below give T cell receptor beta chains drawn from one sample of a study of blood T cell repertoires in COVID-19. TCRdb keeps only in-frame clones here, not all; method: immunoSEQ multiplex PCR. The repertoire consists of 100,000 to 150,000 clones, with around 84% occurring once and the leading ten covering roughly 2.2%. The sequenced sample was PBMCs or T cells enriched from blood (not recorded which). The origin of the receptors is a man aged 35-49 years with acute COVID-19. Each CDR3 is given with its conserved first and last residue. The D gene is left open where the match is weak. Some rows have no size entry. The others give once, few or many, or a class for an expanded clone.

len	v_gene	abundance	j_gene	d_gene	CDR3aa	CDR3nt
12	TRBV2	-	TRBJ2-7	-	CASSLSSYEQYF	TGTGCCAGCAGTCTTAGCTCCTACGAGCAGTACTTC
14	TRBV7-3	-	TRBJ2-1	TRBD2	CASGSSGGYNEQFF	TGTGCCAGCGGTTCAAGCGGGGGCTACAATGAGCAGTTCTTC
14	TRBV11-2	-	TRBJ2-7	TRBD2	CASSPGTGGTEQYF	TGTGCCAGCAGCCCCGGGACGGGAGGGACCGAGCAGTACTTC
14	TRBV13	-	TRBJ2-7	TRBD2	CASSMGLAGYEQYF	TGTGCCAGCAGCATGGGACTAGCGGGCTACGAGCAGTACTTC
12	TRBV7-8	-	TRBJ1-1	-	CASSPRDGAAFF	TGTGCCAGCAGCCCGCGGGACGGAGCTGCTTTCTTT
12	TRBV2	-	TRBJ1-4	-	CASSGGQEKLFF	TGTGCCAGCAGTGGAGGGCAGGAAAAACTGTTTTTT
14	TRBV5-1	-	TRBJ1-4	-	CASSTGEVLEKLFF	TGCGCCAGCAGCACCGGTGAGGTGTTGGAAAAACTGTTTTTT
14	TRBV12-5	-	TRBJ2-1	TRBD1	CASGLGQGAGEQFF	TGTGCTAGTGGTTTGGGACAGGGGGCAGGTGAGCAGTTCTTC
18	TRBV21-1	-	TRBJ2-2	-	CASSKVYVEASNTGELFF	TGTGCCAGCAGCAAAGTGTATGTCGAAGCCTCGAACACCGGGGAGCTGTTTTTT
12	TRBV12-5	-	TRBJ1-1	-	CASGRERTEAFF	TGTGCTAGTGGTAGGGAGAGGACCGAAGCTTTCTTT
16	TRBV5-1	-	TRBJ1-5	TRBD1	CASSLGAGGSNQPQHF	TGCGCCAGCAGCTTGGGGGCAGGGGGGAGCAATCAGCCCCAGCATTTT
14	TRBV19	-	TRBJ1-5	-	CASTLGGGNQPQHF	TGTGCCAGTACCCTCGGGGGGGGCAATCAGCCCCAGCATTTT
14	TRBV3-1/TRBV3-2	-	TRBJ1-1	-	CASSHDRLDTEAFF	TGTGCCAGCAGCCATGACAGGTTGGACACTGAAGCTTTCTTT
14	TRBV11-2	few	TRBJ2-3	-	CASSPRESTDTQYF	TGTGCCAGCAGCCCCCGGGAGAGTACAGATACGCAGTATTTT
12	TRBV2	-	TRBJ1-2	-	CASRYRDYGYTF	TGTGCCAGCAGATACCGGGACTATGGCTACACCTTC
13	TRBV4-1	few	TRBJ1-5	-	CASSQDPGQPQHF	TGCGCCAGCAGCCAAGATCCGGGACAGCCCCAGCATTTT
15	TRBV9	-	TRBJ2-7	TRBD2	CASSRGEGLTHEQYF	TGTGCCAGCAGTCGGGGGGAGGGCCTCACCCACGAGCAGTACTTC
14	TRBV5-1	-	TRBJ1-4	TRBD1	CASTFQGAKEKLFF	TGCGCCAGCACCTTCCAGGGGGCGAAGGAAAAACTGTTTTTT
18	TRBV27	-	TRBJ2-3	TRBD2	CASTLLTGLAGGTDTQYF	TGTGCCAGCACCCTGCTAACGGGGCTAGCGGGGGGCACAGATACGCAGTATTTT
13	TRBV30	few	TRBJ1-1	-	CAWSLYRTSEAFF	TGTGCCTGGAGTCTTTACAGGACCTCTGAAGCTTTCTTT
12	TRBV24-1	-	TRBJ2-2	-	CATSSYTGELFF	TGTGCCACCAGTTCGTACACCGGGGAGCTGTTTTTT
14	TRBV28	-	TRBJ1-5	-	CASSSPRRNQPQHF	TGTGCCAGCAGTTCCCCAAGGAGGAATCAGCCCCAGCATTTT
14	TRBV28	-	TRBJ2-1	TRBD2	CASSFGGTYNEQFF	TGTGCCAGCAGTTTCGGGGGGACCTACAATGAGCAGTTCTTC
15	TRBV7-3	-	TRBJ2-2	-	CASSLGASNTGELFF	TGTGCCAGCAGCTTAGGGGCCTCGAACACCGGGGAGCTGTTTTTT
15	TRBV28	-	TRBJ1-5	TRBD1	CASRTGTGARGPQHF	TGTGCCAGCAGGACCGGGACAGGGGCTCGGGGGCCCCAGCATTTT
14	TRBV6-5	-	TRBJ1-1	-	CASSPRGGNTEAFF	TGTGCCAGCAGTCCCCGAGGGGGGAACACTGAAGCTTTCTTT
14	TRBV29-1	once	TRBJ2-3	TRBD1	CSVSGQASTDTQYF	TGCAGCGTCTCAGGACAGGCGAGCACAGATACGCAGTATTTT